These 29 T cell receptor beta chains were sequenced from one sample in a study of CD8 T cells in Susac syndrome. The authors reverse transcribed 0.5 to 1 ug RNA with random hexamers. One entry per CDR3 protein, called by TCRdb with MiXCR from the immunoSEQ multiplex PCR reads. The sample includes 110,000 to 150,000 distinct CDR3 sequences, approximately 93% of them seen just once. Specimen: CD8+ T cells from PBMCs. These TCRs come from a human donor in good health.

The CDR3 loop reads CASTTPPAYEQYF. The CDR3, as DNA: TGTGCCAGCACCACCCCCCCAGCCTACGAGCAGTACTTC. The chain is built from TRBV7-2 and TRBJ2-7; D gene ambiguous. This CDR3 region has 13 residues. Germline values: CDR1 SGHTA, CDR2 FQGNSA. Trimming stripped 7 bases from V and 2 bases from J, with 12 bases between. Complete variable domain (other parts from reference TRBV7-2 and TRBJ2-7): GAGVSQSPSNKVTEKGKDVELRCDPISGHTALYWYRQSLGQGLEFLIYFQGNSAPDKSGLPSDRFSAERTGGSVSTLTIQRTQQEDSAVYLCASTTPPAYEQYFGPGTRLTVT.

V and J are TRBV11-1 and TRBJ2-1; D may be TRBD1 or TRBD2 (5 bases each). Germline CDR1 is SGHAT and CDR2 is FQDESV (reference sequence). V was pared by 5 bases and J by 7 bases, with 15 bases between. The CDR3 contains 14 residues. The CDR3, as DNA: TGTGCCAGCAGCAGGGCAGGGAGTAGGAATGAGCAGTTCTTC. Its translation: CASSRAGSRNEQFF. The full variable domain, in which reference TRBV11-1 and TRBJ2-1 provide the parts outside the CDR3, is EAEVAQSPRYKITEKSQAVAFWCDPISGHATLYWYRQILGQGPELLVQFQDESVVDDSQLPKDRFSAERLKGVDSTLKIQPAELGDSAMYLCASSRAGSRNEQFFGPGTRLTVL.

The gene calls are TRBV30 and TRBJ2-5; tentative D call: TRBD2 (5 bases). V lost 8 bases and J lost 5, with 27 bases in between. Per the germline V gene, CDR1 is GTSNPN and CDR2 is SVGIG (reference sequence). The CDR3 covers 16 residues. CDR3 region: CAAETGSWPQWETQYF. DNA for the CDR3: TGTGCCGCAGAGACGGGGAGTTGGCCCCAGTGGGAGACCCAGTACTTC.

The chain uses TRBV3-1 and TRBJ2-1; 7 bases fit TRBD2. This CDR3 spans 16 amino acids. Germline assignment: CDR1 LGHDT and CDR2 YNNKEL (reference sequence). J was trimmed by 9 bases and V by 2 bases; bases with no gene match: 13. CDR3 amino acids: CASSQQSLGGAGEQFF. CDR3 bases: TGTGCCAGCAGCCAACAGTCACTGGGAGGGGCTGGTGAGCAGTTCTTC.

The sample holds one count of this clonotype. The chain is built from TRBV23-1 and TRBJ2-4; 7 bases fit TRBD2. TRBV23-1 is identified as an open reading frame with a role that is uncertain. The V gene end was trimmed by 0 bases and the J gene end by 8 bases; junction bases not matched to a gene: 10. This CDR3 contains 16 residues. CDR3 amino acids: CASSQSSGRRVDIQYF. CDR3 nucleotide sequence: TGCGCCAGCAGTCAATCCTCCGGGAGGCGGGTCGACATTCAGTACTTC.

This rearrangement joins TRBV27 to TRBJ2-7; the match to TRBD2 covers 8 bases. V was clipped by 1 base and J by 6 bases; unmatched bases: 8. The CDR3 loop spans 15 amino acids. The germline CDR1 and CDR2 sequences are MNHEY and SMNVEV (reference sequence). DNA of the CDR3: TGTGCCAGCAGTTTATACCCCGGGAGGGACTCCGAGCAGTACTTC. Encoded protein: CASSLYPGRDSEQYF.

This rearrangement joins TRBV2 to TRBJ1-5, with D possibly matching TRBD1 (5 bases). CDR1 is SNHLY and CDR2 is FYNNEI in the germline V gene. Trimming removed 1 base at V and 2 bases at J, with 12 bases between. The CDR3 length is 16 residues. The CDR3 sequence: CASSEGRDYGNQPQHF. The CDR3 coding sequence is TGTGCCAGCAGTGAAGGCAGGGATTATGGCAATCAGCCCCAGCATTTT.

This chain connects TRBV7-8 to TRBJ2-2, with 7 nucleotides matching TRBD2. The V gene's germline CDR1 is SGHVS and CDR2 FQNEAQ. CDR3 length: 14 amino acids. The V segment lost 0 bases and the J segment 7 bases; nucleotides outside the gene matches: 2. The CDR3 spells CASSLAGGVGELFF. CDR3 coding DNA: TGTGCCAGCAGCTTAGCGGGAGGGGTCGGGGAGCTGTTTTTT.

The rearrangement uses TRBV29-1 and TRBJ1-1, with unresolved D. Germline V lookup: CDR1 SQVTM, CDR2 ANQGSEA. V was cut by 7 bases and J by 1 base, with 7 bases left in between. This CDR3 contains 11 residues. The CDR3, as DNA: TGCAGCGGCCTAGGGAACACTGAAGCTTTCTTT. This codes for CSGLGNTEAFF.

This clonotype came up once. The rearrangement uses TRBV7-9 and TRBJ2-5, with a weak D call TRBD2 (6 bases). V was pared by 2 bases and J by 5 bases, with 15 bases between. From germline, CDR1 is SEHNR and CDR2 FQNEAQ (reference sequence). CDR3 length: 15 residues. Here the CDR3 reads CASSLLQGLWETQYF. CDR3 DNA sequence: TGTGCCAGCAGCTTACTCCAGGGACTCTGGGAGACCCAGTACTTC.

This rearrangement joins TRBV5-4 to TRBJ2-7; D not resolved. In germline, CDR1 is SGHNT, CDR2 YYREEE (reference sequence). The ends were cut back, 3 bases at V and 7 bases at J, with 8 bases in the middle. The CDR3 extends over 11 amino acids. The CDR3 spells CASSSQSEQYF. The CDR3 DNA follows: TGTGCCAGCAGCTCCCAAAGTGAGCAGTACTTC.

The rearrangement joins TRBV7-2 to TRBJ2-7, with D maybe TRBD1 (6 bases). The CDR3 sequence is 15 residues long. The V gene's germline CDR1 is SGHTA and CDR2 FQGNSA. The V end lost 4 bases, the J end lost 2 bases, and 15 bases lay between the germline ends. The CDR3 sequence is CASSSWDMKPYEQYF. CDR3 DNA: TGTGCCAGCAGCTCCTGGGACATGAAACCCTACGAGCAGTACTTC.

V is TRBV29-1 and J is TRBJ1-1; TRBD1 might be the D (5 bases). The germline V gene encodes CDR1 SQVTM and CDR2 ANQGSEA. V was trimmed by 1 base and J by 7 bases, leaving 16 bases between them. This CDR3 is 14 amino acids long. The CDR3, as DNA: TGCAGCGTTGAAGTTCTAACACTGGGGGGTGAAGCTTTCTTT. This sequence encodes CSVEVLTLGGEAFF.

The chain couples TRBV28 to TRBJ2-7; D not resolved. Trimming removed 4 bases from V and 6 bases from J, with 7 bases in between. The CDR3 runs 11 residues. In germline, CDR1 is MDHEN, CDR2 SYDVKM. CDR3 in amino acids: CASSYVGEQYF. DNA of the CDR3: TGTGCCAGCAGTTACGTAGGCGAGCAGTACTTC.

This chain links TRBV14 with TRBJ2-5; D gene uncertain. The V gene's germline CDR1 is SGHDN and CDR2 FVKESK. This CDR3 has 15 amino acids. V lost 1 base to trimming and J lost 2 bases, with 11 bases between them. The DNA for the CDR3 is TGTGCCAGCAGCCAAGGGGCTAGTCGGCAAGAGACCCAGTACTTC. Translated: CASSQGASRQETQYF.

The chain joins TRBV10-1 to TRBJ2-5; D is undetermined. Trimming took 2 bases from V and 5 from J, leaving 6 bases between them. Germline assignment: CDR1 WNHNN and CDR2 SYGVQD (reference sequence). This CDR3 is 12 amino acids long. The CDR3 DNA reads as TGCGCCAGCAGTGAGATCGGGGAGACCCAGTACTTC. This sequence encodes CASSEIGETQYF.

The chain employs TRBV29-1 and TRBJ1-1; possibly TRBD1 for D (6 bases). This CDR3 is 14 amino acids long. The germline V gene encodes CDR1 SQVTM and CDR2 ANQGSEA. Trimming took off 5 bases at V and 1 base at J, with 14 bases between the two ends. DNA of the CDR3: TGCAGCGTTTTGAAGGGGGGGAGGAACACTGAAGCTTTCTTT. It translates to CSVLKGGRNTEAFF.

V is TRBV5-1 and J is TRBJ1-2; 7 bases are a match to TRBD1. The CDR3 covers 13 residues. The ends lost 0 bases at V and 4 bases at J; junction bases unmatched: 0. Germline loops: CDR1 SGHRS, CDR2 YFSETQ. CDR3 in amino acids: CASSLEGAYGYTF. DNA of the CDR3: TGCGCCAGCAGCTTGGAGGGGGCCTATGGCTACACCTTC.

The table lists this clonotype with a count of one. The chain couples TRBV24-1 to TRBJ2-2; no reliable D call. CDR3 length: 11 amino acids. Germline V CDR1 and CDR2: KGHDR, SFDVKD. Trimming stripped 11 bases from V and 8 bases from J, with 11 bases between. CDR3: CAIGSAGELFF. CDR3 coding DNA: TGTGCCATCGGCTCGGCAGGGGAGCTGTTTTTT.

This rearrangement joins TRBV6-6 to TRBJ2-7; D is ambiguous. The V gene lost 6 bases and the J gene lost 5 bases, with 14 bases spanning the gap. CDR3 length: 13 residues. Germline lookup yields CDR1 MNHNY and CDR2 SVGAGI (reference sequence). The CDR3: CASRLPPQDEQYF. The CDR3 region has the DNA TGTGCCAGCAGACTCCCACCCCAGGACGAGCAGTACTTC.

The CDR3 spells CASSLTGVNTEAFF. For the CDR3, the DNA is TGTGCCAGCAGTCTTACAGGGGTGAACACTGAAGCTTTCTTT. This chain joins TRBV13 and TRBJ1-1; TRBD1 matches at 7 bases. The germline CDR1 and CDR2 sequences are PRHDT and FYEKMQ (reference sequence). CDR3 length: 14 residues. V lost 6 bases, J lost 0 bases, and 4 bases stayed unmatched.

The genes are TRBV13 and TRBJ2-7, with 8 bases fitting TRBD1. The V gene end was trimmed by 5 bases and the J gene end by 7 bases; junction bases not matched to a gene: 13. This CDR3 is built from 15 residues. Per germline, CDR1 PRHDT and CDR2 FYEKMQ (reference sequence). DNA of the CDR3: TGTGCCAGCAGCCTTACCCGGGACAGGCGTGTGGAGCAGTACTTC. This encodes CASSLTRDRRVEQYF.

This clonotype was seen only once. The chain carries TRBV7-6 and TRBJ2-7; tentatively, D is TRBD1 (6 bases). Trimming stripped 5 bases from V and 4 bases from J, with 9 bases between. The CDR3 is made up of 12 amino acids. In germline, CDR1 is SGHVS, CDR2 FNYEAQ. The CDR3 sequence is CASSEGGYEQYF. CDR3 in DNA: TGTGCCAGCAGCGAAGGGGGATACGAGCAGTACTTC.

The CDR3 reads CASSQALAGADGELFF. DNA for the CDR3: TGTGCCAGCAGCCAAGCCCTAGCGGGAGCGGACGGGGAGCTGTTTTTT. The chain is built from TRBV3-1 and TRBJ2-2, with TRBD2 matching 10 bases. Germline V gene data show CDR1 as LGHDT and CDR2 as YNNKEL (reference sequence). V trimming: 1 base; J trimming: 7 bases; junction bases outside the gene matches: 6. The CDR3 extends over 16 amino acids.

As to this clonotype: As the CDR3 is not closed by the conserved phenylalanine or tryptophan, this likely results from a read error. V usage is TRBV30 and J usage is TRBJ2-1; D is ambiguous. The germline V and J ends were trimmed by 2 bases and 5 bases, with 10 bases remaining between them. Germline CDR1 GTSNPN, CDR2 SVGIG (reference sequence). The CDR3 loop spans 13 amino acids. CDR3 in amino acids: CAWSWGGDNEQFL. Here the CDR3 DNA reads TGTGCCTGGAGTTGGGGTGGGGACAATGAGCAGTTCCTC.

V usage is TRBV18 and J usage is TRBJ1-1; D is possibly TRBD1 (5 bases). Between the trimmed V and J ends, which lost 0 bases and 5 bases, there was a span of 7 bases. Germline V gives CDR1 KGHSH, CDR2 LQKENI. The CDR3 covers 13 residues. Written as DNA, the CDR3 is TGTGCCAGCTCACCACCGGGGGGAACTGAAGCTTTCTTT. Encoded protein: CASSPPGGTEAFF.

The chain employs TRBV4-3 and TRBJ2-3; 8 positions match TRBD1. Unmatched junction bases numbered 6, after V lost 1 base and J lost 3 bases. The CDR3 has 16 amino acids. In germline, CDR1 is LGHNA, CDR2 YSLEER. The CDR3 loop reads CASSQGQGMGTDTQYF. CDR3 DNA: TGCGCCAGCAGCCAAGGACAGGGGATGGGAACAGATACGCAGTATTTT.

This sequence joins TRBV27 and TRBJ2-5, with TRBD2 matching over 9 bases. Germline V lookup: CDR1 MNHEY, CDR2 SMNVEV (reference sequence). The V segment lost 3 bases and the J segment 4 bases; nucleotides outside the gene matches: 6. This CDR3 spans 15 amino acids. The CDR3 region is CASSFSETSGETQYF. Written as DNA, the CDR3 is TGTGCCAGCAGTTTTTCCGAGACTAGCGGAGAGACCCAGTACTTC.

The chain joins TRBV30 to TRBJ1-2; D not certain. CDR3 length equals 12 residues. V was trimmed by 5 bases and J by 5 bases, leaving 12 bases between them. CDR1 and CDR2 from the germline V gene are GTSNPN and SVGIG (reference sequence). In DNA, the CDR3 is TGTGCCTGGTTCCGCGGGAGATATGGCTACACCTTC. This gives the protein CAWFRGRYGYTF.